The 29 T cell receptor beta chains below all came from one sample that was sequenced in a study of blood T cell repertoires in COVID-19. Libraries were prepared by immunoSEQ multiplex PCR; TCRdb keeps only in-frame clonotypes and omits some of them. The sample contains more than 250,000 clones, around 90% of which appear only once. The sequencing input was PBMCs or T cells enriched from blood (not recorded which). The receptor source for this set is a woman in her twenties or thirties who had recovered from COVID-19.

The rearrangement uses TRBV6-5 and TRBJ1-1; possibly TRBD1 for D (5 bases). CDR3 size: 15 residues. Germline V gives CDR1 MNHEY, CDR2 SVGAGI. V was cut by 5 bases and J by 7 bases, with 20 bases left in between. The CDR3: CASSTHQGSRGEAFF. The DNA for the CDR3 is TGTGCCAGCAGTACTCACCAGGGTAGTAGGGGTGAAGCTTTCTTT.

This clone occurred many times. Additional DNA sequences in this sample encode the identical CDR3. This rearrangement joins TRBV2 to TRBJ2-7; no clear D. Trimming pared 4 bases from V and 0 bases from J, leaving 4 bases between. Germline V gene sequence: CDR1 SNHLY, CDR2 FYNNEI. The CDR3 sequence is 12 residues long. CDR3 bases: TGTGCCAGCAGTGGCGGCTCCTACGAGCAGTACTTC. Translating it yields CASSGGSYEQYF.

The chain has TRBV5-6 and TRBJ2-2; possibly TRBD1 for D (6 bases). The V and J ends lost 4 bases and 4 bases respectively, with 11 bases between them. The germline V gene encodes CDR1 SGHDT and CDR2 YYEEEE. The CDR3 consists of 14 residues. CDR3 DNA: TGTGCCAGCAGCCCACGACAGGCCACCGGGGAGCTGTTTTTT. It yields the protein CASSPRQATGELFF.

V usage is TRBV9 and J usage is TRBJ2-7; D possibly corresponds to TRBD2 (6 bases). Germline loops: CDR1 SGDLS, CDR2 YYNGEE. The CDR3 loop spans 16 amino acids. Trimming removed 0 bases from V and 4 bases from J, with 17 bases in between. CDR3 sequence: CASSVAAEGGNYEQYF. CDR3 in DNA: TGTGCCAGCAGCGTAGCTGCGGAAGGAGGGAATTACGAGCAGTACTTC.

The V and J genes are TRBV19 and TRBJ1-5; D uncertain. Trimming took 7 bases from V and 1 from J, leaving 11 bases between them. The CDR3 length is 14 residues. The germline CDR1 and CDR2 sequences are LNHDA and SQIVND (reference sequence). The CDR3 here is CASIGRGSNQPQHF. The CDR3 DNA reads TGTGCCAGTATTGGCCGGGGAAGCAATCAGCCCCAGCATTTT. The full variable domain, its missing parts supplied by reference TRBV19 and TRBJ1-5, is DGGITQSPKYLFRKEGQNVTLSCEQNLNHDAMYWYRQDPGQGLRLIYYSQIVNDFQKGDIAEGYSVSREKKESFPLTVTSAQKNPTAFYLCASIGRGSNQPQHFGDGTRLSIL.

The chain joins TRBV6-1 to TRBJ1-5, with TRBD1 identical over 8 bases. The length of the CDR3 is 14 residues. Germline CDR1 MNHNS, CDR2 SASEGT. Unmatched junction bases numbered 2, after V lost 2 bases and J lost 5 bases. The CDR3 nucleotides are TGTGCCAGCAGTGAACAGGGGGCCGATCAGCCCCAGCATTTT. Its protein is CASSEQGADQPQHF.

This chain links TRBV9 with TRBJ2-3; no reliable D call. Per the germline V gene, CDR1 is SGDLS and CDR2 is YYNGEE. V lost 0 bases and J lost 4, with 3 bases in between. The CDR3 runs 12 residues. The CDR3 loop reads CASSVGADTQYF. CDR3 DNA: TGTGCCAGCAGCGTAGGAGCAGATACGCAGTATTTT.

CDR3 protein: CASSRTAGGPNTGELFF. Written as DNA, the CDR3 is TGTGCCAGCAGTCGCACCGCGGGGGGGCCGAACACCGGGGAGCTGTTTTTT. The V and J genes are TRBV4-2 and TRBJ2-2; TRBD2 aligns across 9 bases. The germline gives CDR1 LGHNA, CDR2 YNFKEQ. The ends lost 6 bases at V and 0 bases at J; junction bases unmatched: 8. The CDR3 covers 17 residues.

The chain is built from TRBV9 and TRBJ1-3; the match to TRBD1 covers 7 bases. Germline V gene lookup returns CDR1 SGDLS and CDR2 YYNGEE. This CDR3 is built from 15 residues. With 0 bases clipped from V and 4 bases from J, the junction kept 4 bases outside the gene matches. The CDR3 DNA follows: TGTGCCAGCAGCGTAGAGGGGGCGGGAGGAAACACCATATATTTT. Its translation: CASSVEGAGGNTIYF. Variable domain in full (rest from reference TRBV9 and TRBJ1-3): DSGVTQTPKHLITATGQRVTLRCSPRSGDLSVYWYQQSLDQGLQFLIQYYNGEERAKGNILERFSAQQFPDLHSELNLSSLELGDSALYFCASSVEGAGGNTIYFGEGSWLTVV.

This clone was found once. The chain couples TRBV6-5 to TRBJ1-3; unclear D gene. The length of the CDR3 is 15 residues. The germline CDR1 and CDR2 sequences are MNHEY and SVGAGI. Deletions cut 4 bases from V and 0 bases from J, with 10 bases between. CDR3 sequence: CASSWAGRSGNTIYF. CDR3 DNA sequence: TGTGCCAGCAGTTGGGCGGGCCGCTCTGGAAACACCATATATTTT.

The chain joins TRBV21-1 to TRBJ1-1; the tabulated D call, TRBD1, remains unverified against the DNA. TRBV21-1 is recorded as a pseudogene. This CDR3 comprises 15 residues. CDR3 sequence (DNA): TGTGCCAGCAGACGAGGGGGCGCGTGTAACACTGAAGCTTTCTTT. The encoded protein is CASRRGGACNTEAFF.

V usage is TRBV5-5 and J usage is TRBJ2-7, with 13 nucleotides matching TRBD2. Germline V CDR1 and CDR2: SGHKS, YYEKEE (reference sequence). The length of the CDR3 is 15 residues. The V and J ends lost 3 bases and 5 bases, in that order; junction bases with no gene match: 5. The CDR3 sequence: CASSSLTSGGHEQYF. The CDR3, as DNA: TGTGCCAGCAGCTCCTTGACTAGCGGGGGGCACGAGCAGTACTTC.

The V and J genes are TRBV3-1 (or the pseudogene TRBV3-2) and TRBJ2-1, with 15 bases lining up with TRBD2. There are 19 residues in the CDR3. The V and J ends lost 1 base and 9 bases, in that order; junction bases with no gene match: 13. Germline CDR1 and CDR2: LGHDT and YNNKEL (reference sequence). CDR3 nucleotides: TGTGCCAGCAGCCAAGTTCCCCGGACTAGCGGGGGGGCCTCTGGTGAGCAGTTCTTC. Translated, it gives CASSQVPRTSGGASGEQFF.

The rearrangement joins TRBV4-1 to TRBJ1-5, with D maybe TRBD1 (6 bases). V gave up 3 bases and J gave up 0 bases, with 9 bases separating them. From germline, CDR1 is MGHRA and CDR2 YSYEKL. The CDR3 sequence is 15 residues long. This chain's CDR3 is CASSQGTISNQPQHF. The CDR3 DNA is TGCGCCAGCAGCCAGGGGACAATTAGCAATCAGCCCCAGCATTTT.

The rearrangement uses TRBV5-1 and TRBJ2-7, with 7 bases aligning to TRBD1. J was trimmed by 4 bases and V by 3 bases; bases with no gene match: 7. The CDR3 extends over 14 amino acids. The germline V gene has CDR1 SGHRS and CDR2 YFSETQ. The chain's CDR3 is CASSSGQAPYEQYF. The CDR3 region has the DNA TGCGCCAGCAGCTCCGGACAGGCCCCGTACGAGCAGTACTTC. The whole variable domain, filled in from reference TRBV5-1 and TRBJ2-7, reads KAGVTQTPRYLIKTRGQQVTLSCSPISGHRSVSWYQQTPGQGLQFLFEYFSETQRNKGNFPGRFSGRQFSNSRSEMNVSTLELGDSALYLCASSSGQAPYEQYFGPGTRLTVT.

V gene TRBV5-1 combines with J gene TRBJ1-1, with D uncertain. Germline V gene data show CDR1 as SGHRS and CDR2 as YFSETQ. There are 12 residues in the CDR3. Deletions cut 0 bases from V and 6 bases from J, with 6 bases between. Written as DNA, the CDR3 is TGCGCCAGCAGCTTGGAGAGGGCTGAAGCTTTCTTT. The encoded protein is CASSLERAEAFF.

The chain employs TRBV2 and TRBJ2-7, with TRBD2 as a possible D gene (5 bases). The CDR3 runs to 14 residues. V was shortened by 6 bases and J by 0 bases, with 12 bases between the two germline ends. Per germline, CDR1 SNHLY and CDR2 FYNNEI. CDR3 region: CASRPDFSSYEQYF. Here the CDR3 DNA reads TGTGCCAGCAGGCCGGACTTCAGCTCCTACGAGCAGTACTTC.

V is TRBV7-3 and J is TRBJ2-3, with 12 bases matching TRBD2. The V and J ends lost 4 bases and 8 bases, in that order; junction bases with no gene match: 4. The CDR3 spans 14 residues. CDR1 is SGHTA and CDR2 is FQGTGA in the germline V gene. CDR3 in DNA: TGTGCCAGCAGCTCTAGCGGGGGGGCGGTTACGCAGTATTTT. Translated: CASSSSGGAVTQYF.

This chain links TRBV4-2 with TRBJ1-2; D gene unclear. The CDR3 length is 15 residues. CDR1 is LGHNA, CDR2 YNFKEQ, per germline. V gave up 0 bases and J gave up 7 bases, with 15 bases separating them. CDR3 DNA: TGTGCCAGCAGCCAAGAGGATCGGGTGTCGAGTGGCTACACCTTC. Encoded protein: CASSQEDRVSSGYTF.

The gene calls are TRBV4-2 and TRBJ2-2, with TRBD2 identical over 9 bases. V trimming: 8 bases; J trimming: 1 base; junction bases outside the gene matches: 5. Germline loops: CDR1 LGHNA, CDR2 YNFKEQ. CDR3 length equals 15 residues. CDR3 protein: CASGHSGGNTGELFF. For the CDR3, the DNA is TGTGCCAGCGGTCATAGCGGGGGGAACACCGGGGAGCTGTTTTTT.

The J gene is TRBJ1-5, the V gene TRBV7-2; D call uncertain. Germline V gives CDR1 SGHTA, CDR2 FQGNSA. V was clipped by 5 bases and J by 9 bases, with 14 bases between them. This CDR3 contains 13 residues. In DNA, the CDR3 is TGTGCCAGCAGCCGCGGGAGCACGGGGCCCCAGCATTTT. It codes for CASSRGSTGPQHF.

The CDR3: CASRNGRGSNTEAFF. The DNA of the CDR3 is TGTGCCAGTAGGAACGGGAGGGGCTCGAACACTGAAGCTTTCTTT. The chain is built from TRBV19 and TRBJ1-1, with a possible D match to TRBD1 (5 bases). The CDR3 has 15 amino acids. V lost 6 bases to trimming and J lost 1 base, with 15 bases between them. Germline CDR1 and CDR2: LNHDA and SQIVND (reference sequence).

The chain uses TRBV6-6 and TRBJ2-7; 9 bases align to TRBD1. Germline V gene data show CDR1 as MNHNY and CDR2 as SVGAGI (reference sequence). V gave up 5 bases and J gave up 2 bases; unmatched junction bases: 13. The CDR3 consists of 17 residues. The CDR3 DNA is TGTGCCAGCAGTCCGCGCCTTCCGGGACAGGGCGCCTACGAGCAGTACTTC. It codes for CASSPRLPGQGAYEQYF.

The chain carries TRBV28 and TRBJ1-4; maybe TRBD1 (6 bases). Trimming took 6 bases from V and 8 from J, leaving 22 bases between them. CDR1 and CDR2 (germline): MDHEN, SYDVKM. This CDR3 has 16 amino acids. CDR3 sequence (DNA): TGTGCCAGCAGCCTCGGACAGACCGTAATTCTGGAAAAACTGTTTTTT. Its protein product is CASSLGQTVILEKLFF.

The chain is built from TRBV7-9 and TRBJ2-3; perhaps TRBD2 as D (5 bases). Germline V gene lookup returns CDR1 SEHNR and CDR2 FQNEAQ (reference sequence). CDR3 length: 16 residues. Between the trimmed V and J ends, which lost 5 bases and 2 bases, there was a span of 17 bases. The CDR3 sequence is CASSPGIAWDTDTQYF. CDR3 in DNA: TGTGCCAGCAGCCCCGGGATAGCTTGGGACACAGATACGCAGTATTTT.

The chain combines TRBV9 with TRBJ2-5; D perhaps matches TRBD2 (6 bases). Between the trimmed V and J ends, which lost 0 bases and 2 bases, there was a span of 14 bases. CDR3 size: 16 residues. Germline V gene data show CDR1 as SGDLS and CDR2 as YYNGEE. The chain's CDR3 is CASSVAIAGRQETQYF. CDR3 in DNA: TGTGCCAGCAGCGTAGCCATCGCGGGGAGGCAAGAGACCCAGTACTTC.

The genes are TRBV7-2 and TRBJ2-1, with D unresolved. CDR3 length equals 14 residues. Germline CDR1 is SGHTA and CDR2 is FQGNSA. V lost 5 bases and J lost 6, with 14 bases in between. CDR3 protein: CASSPQALGNEQFF. Written as DNA, the CDR3 is TGTGCCAGCAGCCCCCAGGCGCTGGGCAATGAGCAGTTCTTC.

With regard to this clone: Other DNA sequences of this sample code for an identical CDR3. This rearrangement joins TRBV5-1 to TRBJ1-1; TRBD1 aligns across 7 bases. Trimming at V came to 0 bases and at J to 8 bases, leaving 1 base not matched to a gene. The germline gives CDR1 SGHRS, CDR2 YFSETQ. CDR3 length equals 12 residues. CDR3 nucleotides: TGCGCCAGCAGCTTGGGACAGGGCGAAGCTTTCTTT. Its translation is CASSLGQGEAFF. Full variable domain (outside the CDR3, taken from reference TRBV5-1 and TRBJ1-1): KAGVTQTPRYLIKTRGQQVTLSCSPISGHRSVSWYQQTPGQGLQFLFEYFSETQRNKGNFPGRFSGRQFSNSRSEMNVSTLELGDSALYLCASSLGQGEAFFGQGTRLTVV.

The rearrangement links TRBV5-5 to TRBJ1-6; 10 bases align to TRBD1. V was pared by 0 bases and J by 10 bases, with 10 bases of the junction left unmatched. The CDR3 contains 17 residues. The germline gives CDR1 SGHKS, CDR2 YYEKEE (reference sequence). CDR3 region: CASSLGPPGQGLSPLHF. The CDR3 nucleotides read TGTGCCAGCAGCTTGGGGCCACCGGGACAGGGGTTATCACCCCTCCACTTT.